This T cell receptor (beta chain) comes out of a study of blood T cell repertoires in COVID-19 (dated by TCRdb to 2018 to 2020). For the study in its entirety: The collaborator samples originated in the United States, Italy and Spain and spanned the acute and convalescent phases of COVID-19. The samples were drawn from two sources: the first 160 participants of the ongoing ImmuneRACE study, and 950 to 1,500 subjects contributed by 6 global collaborators. Where HLA class I and class II types were available, the types were taken from metadata supplied by the sample provider, not from assay-based typing. The sample metadata nearly always contained a de-identified subject ID, COVID-19 status, age in years and sex. Subjects who had been exposed to COVID-19, were actively infected with it, or had recovered from it provided the deeply sampled blood TCRbeta repertoires that made up the dataset. The repertoires were released in a freely available public database intended as a resource for research on the immune response to SARS-CoV-2. The material from the prospective study consisted of cDNA or gDNA derived from T cells, B-cell-depleted T cells, or PBMCs.

In the case of this clone: What this receptor recognizes is not known. Per-base quality was not reported, and no clone a single base away is much larger than it.

The immunoSEQ Assay, a bias-controlled multiplex PCR, was used to amplify TCRbeta CDR3 regions from genomic DNA. The authors' pipeline ran thus. Within the assay, amplification of reference gene primers was used to estimate how many nucleated cells each sample contained. Sequence reads were collapsed and filtered to measure the absolute abundance of every unique TCRbeta CDR3 rearrangement. For each sample, productive Simpson clonality was calculated as the square root of Simpson's diversity index over productive rearrangements. TCRdb took this table from immuneACCESS and kept in-frame rearrangements with V and J called. Such tables lack part of the clones; where checked against another copy, unresolved V genes explain under half of the gap, and the rest is unexplained. The DNA was the basis for D and trimming; V, J and clone size are from that table. Recorded for this sample are 35,000 to 40,000 clones; over 80% of them occurred a single time. In total, the top ten clones hold around 7% of the sample.

Collaborating institutions collected whole blood in K2EDTA tubes following their own protocols. For TCRbeta analysis, collaborators shipped samples as frozen whole blood, isolated PBMCs, or DNA extracted from either of those sample types. Paper-wide results and their limitations: How much clinical and demographic metadata was included differed by source and by participant, and the metadata was provided uncurated.

The sequence was obtained from a human donor in a cohort sampled during active COVID-19. The sample was peripheral blood.

The CDR3 region: CASSLTYSYEQYF. The DNA sequence follows: TGTGCCAGCAGCCTGACTTATTCCTACGAGCAGTACTTC. The chain couples TRBV3-1 (or the pseudogene TRBV3-2) to TRBJ2-7, with the D gene too uncertain to name. The germline V gene (reference sequence) sets CDR1 to LGHDT and CDR2 to YNNKEL. From cysteine to phenylalanine, the CDR3 is 13 amino acids long. The sequence is cut down to CDR3 DNA, 39 bases in frame from base 1. V loses 4 bases of germline sequence and J loses 1 base, and the interval between the two ends is 8 bases.